Presented here are 2 T cell receptor beta chains from one specimen sequenced in a study of blood T cell repertoires in COVID-19. Here immunoSEQ multiplex PCR was the method, and the copy in TCRdb shows in-frame clones only, minus some. The table shows 200,000 to 250,000 clones, with around 83% occurring only once. Sequences were obtained from PBMCs or T cells enriched from blood (not recorded which). The receptors here all came from a woman in her thirties or forties who had recovered from COVID-19.

V is TRBV28 and J is TRBJ1-6, with D perhaps matching TRBD1 (6 bases). CDR3 length: 15 residues. Trimming stripped 8 bases from V and 7 bases from J, with 18 bases between. In germline, CDR1 is MDHEN, CDR2 SYDVKM. The CDR3 loop is CASYDRREGNSPLHF. The DNA of the CDR3 is TGTGCCAGCTATGACAGGAGGGAGGGCAATTCACCCCTCCACTTT. The full variable domain, rest sourced from reference TRBV28 and TRBJ1-6, is DVKVTQSSRYLVKRTGEKVFLECVQDMDHENMFWYRQDPGLGLRLIYFSYDVKMKEKGDIPEGYSVSREKKERFSLILESASTNQTSMYLCASYDRREGNSPLHFGNGTRLTVT.

The chain has TRBV5-1 and TRBJ2-3; 7 bases line up with TRBD2. Unmatched junction bases numbered 1, after V lost 2 bases and J lost 1 base. Looked up from germline, CDR1 is SGHRS and CDR2 is YFSETQ. The CDR3 contains 14 residues. CDR3 protein: CASSFTSGTDTQYF. The CDR3 coding sequence is TGCGCCAGCAGCTTTACTAGCGGCACAGATACGCAGTATTTT.